This passage covers 19 T cell receptor beta chains from one sample sequenced in a study of T cells in localized non-small cell lung cancer. Repertoires were generated with immunoSEQ multiplex PCR, while TCRdb's copy carries only in-frame clones and drops some. The sample holds approximately 34,000 clones; about 92% are singletons and the top ten take under 8%. The material sequenced was peripheral blood, taken before any cancer treatment. The receptors were sampled from a female donor older than 55 with stage I lung adenocarcinoma.

This chain joins TRBV7-9 and TRBJ2-1; D remains unclear. CDR1 is SEHNR and CDR2 is FQNEAQ in the germline V gene (reference sequence). V was shortened by 2 bases and J by 4 bases, with 3 bases between the two germline ends. The CDR3 is 12 residues long. This CDR3 is CASSLRYNEQFF. CDR3 bases: TGTGCCAGCAGCTTAAGGTACAATGAGCAGTTCTTC.

The rearrangement links TRBV9 to TRBJ2-2; D is ambiguous. From germline, CDR1 is SGDLS and CDR2 YYNGEE. CDR3 length equals 13 residues. V lost 2 bases, J lost 7 bases, and 9 bases lay in between. The CDR3 region is CASSVGTGGELFF. The CDR3 DNA follows: TGTGCCAGCAGCGTTGGTACGGGCGGGGAGCTGTTTTTT.

CDR3: CASSSRQGYTDTQYF. The CDR3 DNA is TGTGCCAGTAGTAGCCGACAGGGCTACACAGATACGCAGTATTTT. This chain uses TRBV19 with TRBJ2-3, with 7 bases that match TRBD1. V lost 4 bases, J lost 2 bases, and 6 bases stayed unmatched. The germline V gene encodes CDR1 LNHDA and CDR2 SQIVND (reference sequence). This CDR3 contains 15 residues.

This clone was seen just once. The J gene is TRBJ2-7, the V gene TRBV7-9; TRBD1 matches at 7 bases. J lost 7 bases, V lost 1 base, and 10 bases had no gene match. CDR3 size: 15 residues. Germline V gene lookup returns CDR1 SEHNR and CDR2 FQNEAQ (reference sequence). The CDR3 loop is CASSLEVRGQMEQYV. The CDR3 DNA is TGTGCCAGCAGCTTAGAGGTTCGGGGACAGATGGAGCAGTACGTC.

CDR3: CASWESGANVLTF. The DNA of the CDR3 is TGTGCCAGCTGGGAATCCGGGGCCAACGTCCTGACTTTC. The chain couples TRBV28 to TRBJ2-6; no reliable D call. The V gene's germline CDR1 is MDHEN and CDR2 SYDVKM. V was cut by 8 bases and J by 4 bases, with 9 bases left in between. CDR3 length: 13 amino acids.

The chain joins TRBV4-3 to TRBJ1-2, with D maybe TRBD1 (5 bases). V was pared by 4 bases and J by 7 bases, with 19 bases between. The V gene's germline CDR1 is LGHNA and CDR2 YSLEER. The length of the CDR3 is 15 residues. The CDR3 DNA follows: TGCGCCAGCAGCCCAGGGCCCGACGGAGAGGGTGGCTACACCTTC. Translating it yields CASSPGPDGEGGYTF.

This chain links TRBV19 with TRBJ1-5; possibly TRBD1 for D (6 bases). Trimming left V 4 bases short and J 7 bases short, with 20 bases between. From germline, CDR1 is LNHDA and CDR2 SQIVND (reference sequence). The CDR3 is 16 residues long. The DNA of the CDR3 is TGTGCCAGTAGTAGGGAGATACAGGGAGGTGTACAGCCCCAGCATTTT. It is translated as CASSREIQGGVQPQHF.

CDR3 protein: CASSLRLAGGDTQYF. CDR3 bases: TGTGCCAGCAGCTTAAGACTAGCGGGGGGCGATACGCAGTATTTT. The rearrangement links TRBV7-8 to TRBJ2-3; 13 bases fit TRBD2. CDR3 length: 15 residues. Trimming took 2 bases from V and 6 from J; bases not matched to a gene: 2. The germline V gene encodes CDR1 SGHVS and CDR2 FQNEAQ. Variable domain in full (rest from reference TRBV7-8 and TRBJ2-3): GAGVSQSPRYKVAKRGQDVALRCDPISGHVSLFWYQQALGQGPEFLTYFQNEAQLDKSGLPSDRFFAERPEGSVSTLKIQRTQQEDSAVYLCASSLRLAGGDTQYFGPGTRLTVL.

Only one count was recorded for this clone. The rearrangement joins TRBV4-1 to TRBJ2-4, with a weak D call TRBD2 (6 bases). Trimming removed 0 bases from V and 7 bases from J, with 10 bases in between. Germline V gene lookup returns CDR1 MGHRA and CDR2 YSYEKL. This CDR3 has 14 amino acids. For the CDR3, the DNA is TGCGCCAGCAGCCAAGAGGGAGGATTGAACATTCAGTACTTC. It is translated as CASSQEGGLNIQYF.

The chain employs TRBV20-1 and TRBJ2-1; unclear D gene. The CDR3 spans 10 residues. Germline V gene data show CDR1 as DFQATT and CDR2 as SNEGSKA (reference sequence). With 6 bases removed from V and 2 bases from J, the gap between germline ends came to 2 bases. CDR3 DNA: TGCAGTGCGACCTACAATGAGCAGTTCTTC. Protein: CSATYNEQFF.

The V gene is TRBV19, the J gene TRBJ1-1; no reliable D call. The CDR3 is made up of 13 amino acids. Germline V gives CDR1 LNHDA, CDR2 SQIVND (reference sequence). Between the trimmed V and J ends, which lost 10 bases and 2 bases, there was a span of 14 bases. In nucleotides, the CDR3 is TGTGCCACCAATCGAGGGAGAAACACTGAAGCTTTCTTT. This gives the protein CATNRGRNTEAFF.

In this sample, this clone turned up once. The CDR3 DNA follows: TGTGCCAGCAGCTTAGATAACAGGGAGGAGACCCAGTACTTC. It translates to CASSLDNREETQYF. The chain has TRBV11-3 and TRBJ2-5; maybe TRBD1 (6 bases). The CDR3 runs to 14 residues. V lost 0 bases, J lost 5 bases, and 10 bases lay in between. Germline V gives CDR1 SGHNT, CDR2 YENEEA. Filled out from reference TRBV11-3 and TRBJ2-5, the complete variable domain reads EAGVVQSPRYKIIEKKQPVAFWCNPISGHNTLYWYLQNLGQGPELLIRYENEEAVDDSQLPKDRFSAERLKGVDSTLKIQPAELGDSAVYLCASSLDNREETQYFGPGTRLLVL.

The chain links TRBV11-3 to TRBJ2-1; no firm D call. In germline, CDR1 is SGHNT, CDR2 YENEEA. V was pared by 5 bases and J by 9 bases, with 17 bases between. The CDR3 has 14 amino acids. The chain's CDR3 is CASSPPGVLAEQFF. The CDR3 coding sequence is TGTGCCAGCAGCCCGCCCGGCGTGTTAGCTGAGCAGTTCTTC.

This chain joins TRBV19 and TRBJ2-3; a possible D gene is TRBD2 (6 bases). Germline V gives CDR1 LNHDA, CDR2 SQIVND (reference sequence). V dropped 3 bases and J dropped 4 bases, with 14 bases sitting between them. This CDR3 is built from 15 residues. This chain's CDR3 is CASSMVGGSPDTQYF. In DNA form, the CDR3 reads TGTGCCAGTAGTATGGTGGGAGGTTCTCCAGATACGCAGTATTTT.

This chain joins TRBV15 and TRBJ2-7; TRBD1 is a possible D gene (5 bases). The CDR3 totals 17 residues. Per the germline V gene, CDR1 is LNHNV and CDR2 is YYDKDF (reference sequence). The V and J ends lost 0 bases and 2 bases respectively, with 17 bases between them. CDR3 nucleotide sequence: TGTGCCACCAGCAGAGATAAATACAGGAACAGACCCTACGAGCAGTACTTC. It encodes CATSRDKYRNRPYEQYF.

The rearrangement joins TRBV5-1 to TRBJ2-6; no clear D gene. CDR3 size: 15 residues. The V and J ends lost 0 bases and 1 base respectively, with 5 bases between them. Germline V CDR1 and CDR2: SGHRS, YFSETQ. CDR3: CASSLDGSGANVLTF. CDR3 in DNA: TGCGCCAGCAGCTTGGATGGATCTGGGGCCAACGTCCTGACTTTC.

The rearrangement links TRBV28 to TRBJ2-5; D tentatively fits TRBD1 or TRBD2 (5 bases each). CDR1 and CDR2 (germline): MDHEN, SYDVKM. CDR3 length: 13 amino acids. V was cut by 7 bases and J by 4 bases, with 13 bases left in between. CDR3: CASTKPGRETQYF. As DNA, the CDR3 is TGTGCCAGCACCAAACCAGGGAGAGAGACCCAGTACTTC. Using reference TRBV28 and TRBJ2-5 for the parts outside the CDR3, the full variable domain is DVKVTQSSRYLVKRTGEKVFLECVQDMDHENMFWYRQDPGLGLRLIYFSYDVKMKEKGDIPEGYSVSREKKERFSLILESASTNQTSMYLCASTKPGRETQYFGPGTRLLVL.

This clone appeared a single time. The chain is built from TRBV29-1 and TRBJ2-1; D gene ambiguous. Between the trimmed V and J ends, which lost 8 bases and 0 bases, there was a span of 20 bases. The CDR3 spans 16 residues. Germline CDR1 and CDR2: SQVTM and ANQGSEA. The CDR3 nucleotides are TGCAGCTTCCTGCCCCACGCGCCGAGCTCCTACAATGAGCAGTTCTTC. As protein: CSFLPHAPSSYNEQFF.

The chain carries TRBV28 and TRBJ1-5, with D perhaps TRBD1 (5 bases). Trimming left V 5 bases short and J 4 bases short, with 15 bases between. The germline gives CDR1 MDHEN, CDR2 SYDVKM. This CDR3 is 15 amino acids long. CDR3 nucleotide sequence: TGTGCCAGCAGTCCCAGGGTCTTTAGGAATCAGCCCCAGCATTTT. Translating it yields CASSPRVFRNQPQHF.